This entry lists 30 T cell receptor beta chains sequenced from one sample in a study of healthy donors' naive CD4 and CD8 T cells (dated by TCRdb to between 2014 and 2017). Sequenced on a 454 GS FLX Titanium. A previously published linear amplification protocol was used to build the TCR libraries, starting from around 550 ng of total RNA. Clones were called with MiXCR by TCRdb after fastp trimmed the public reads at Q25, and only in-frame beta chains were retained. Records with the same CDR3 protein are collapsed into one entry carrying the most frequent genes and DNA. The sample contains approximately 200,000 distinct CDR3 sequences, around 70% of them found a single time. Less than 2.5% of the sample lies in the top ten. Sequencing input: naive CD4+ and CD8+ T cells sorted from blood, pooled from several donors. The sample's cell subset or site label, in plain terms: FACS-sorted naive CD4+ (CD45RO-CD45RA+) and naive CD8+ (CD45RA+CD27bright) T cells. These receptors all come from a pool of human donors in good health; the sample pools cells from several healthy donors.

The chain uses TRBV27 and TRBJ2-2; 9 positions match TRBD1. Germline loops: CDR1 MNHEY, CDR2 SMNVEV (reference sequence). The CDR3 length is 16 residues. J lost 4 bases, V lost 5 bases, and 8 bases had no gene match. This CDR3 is CASSPIGTGTTGELFF. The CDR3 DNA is TGTGCCAGCAGTCCCATCGGGACAGGGACCACCGGGGAGCTGTTTTTT.

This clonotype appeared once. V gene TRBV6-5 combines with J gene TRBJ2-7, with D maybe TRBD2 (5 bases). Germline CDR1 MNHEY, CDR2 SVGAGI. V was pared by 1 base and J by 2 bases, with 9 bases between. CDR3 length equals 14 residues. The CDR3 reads CASSYWSEAYEQYF. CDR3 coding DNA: TGTGCCAGCAGTTACTGGTCGGAGGCCTACGAGCAGTACTTC.

Here the CDR3 DNA reads TGTGCCAGCAGTTTAGGTGGACAGGGTGTGTTCTATGGCTACACCTTC. This sequence encodes CASSLGGQGVFYGYTF. The chain carries TRBV28 and TRBJ1-2; 8 bases line up with TRBD1. Trimming cost V 2 bases and J 4 bases; bases outside gene matches: 9. The length of the CDR3 is 16 residues. Germline V gene data show CDR1 as MDHEN and CDR2 as SYDVKM.

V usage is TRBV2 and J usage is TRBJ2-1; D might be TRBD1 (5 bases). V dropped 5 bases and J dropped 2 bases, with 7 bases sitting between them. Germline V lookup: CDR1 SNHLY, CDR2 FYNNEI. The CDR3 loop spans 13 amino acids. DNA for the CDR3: TGTGCCAGCAGTCAGGGCGCCTACAATGAGCAGTTCTTC. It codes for CASSQGAYNEQFF.

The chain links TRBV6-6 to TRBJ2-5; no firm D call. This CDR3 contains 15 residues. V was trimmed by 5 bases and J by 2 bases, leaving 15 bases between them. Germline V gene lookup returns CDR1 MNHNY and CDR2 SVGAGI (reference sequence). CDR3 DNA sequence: TGTGCCAGCAGTGACCGCTGGCCCGCTCAAGAGACCCAGTACTTC. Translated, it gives CASSDRWPAQETQYF.

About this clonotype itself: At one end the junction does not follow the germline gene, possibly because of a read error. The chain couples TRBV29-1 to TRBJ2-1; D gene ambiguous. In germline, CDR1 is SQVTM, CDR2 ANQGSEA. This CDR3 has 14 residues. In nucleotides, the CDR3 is TGCAGCGTTGAAAGGATTCGCTCCTACAATGAGCGGTTCTTC. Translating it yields CSVERIRSYNERFF.

The DNA for the CDR3 is TGTGCCAGCAGTCCGTTCGGGATGGGGACTGAAGCTTTCTTT. Amino acids: CASSPFGMGTEAFF. This chain connects TRBV11-2 to TRBJ1-1; D remains unclear. Germline V gives CDR1 SGHAT, CDR2 FQNNGV. V was shortened by 6 bases and J by 5 bases, with 16 bases between the two germline ends. The CDR3 consists of 14 residues.

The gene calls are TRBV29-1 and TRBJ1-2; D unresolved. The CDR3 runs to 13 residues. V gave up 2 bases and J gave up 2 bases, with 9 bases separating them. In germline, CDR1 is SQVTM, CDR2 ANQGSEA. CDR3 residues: CSVEWRRNYGYTF. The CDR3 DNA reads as TGCAGCGTTGAATGGCGACGCAACTATGGCTACACCTTC.

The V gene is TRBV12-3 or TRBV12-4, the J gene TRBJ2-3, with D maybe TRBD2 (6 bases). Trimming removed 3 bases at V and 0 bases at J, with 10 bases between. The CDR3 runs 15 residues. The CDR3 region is CASSFGGESTDTQYF. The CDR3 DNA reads TGTGCCAGCAGTTTCGGCGGGGAGAGCACAGATACGCAGTATTTT.

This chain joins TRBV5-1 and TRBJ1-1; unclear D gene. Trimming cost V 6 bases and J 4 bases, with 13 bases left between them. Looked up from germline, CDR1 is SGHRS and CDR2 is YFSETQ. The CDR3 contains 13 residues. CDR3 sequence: CASTSLRGTEAFF. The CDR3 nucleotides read TGCGCCAGCACCAGCTTACGGGGCACTGAAGCTTTCTTT.

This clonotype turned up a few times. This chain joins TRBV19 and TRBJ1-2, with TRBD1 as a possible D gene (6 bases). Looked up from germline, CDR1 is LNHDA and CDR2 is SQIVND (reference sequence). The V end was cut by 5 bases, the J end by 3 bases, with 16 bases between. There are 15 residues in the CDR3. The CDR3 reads CASSSGRTADYGYTF. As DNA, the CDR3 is TGTGCCAGTAGTTCCGGAAGGACAGCGGACTATGGCTACACCTTC.

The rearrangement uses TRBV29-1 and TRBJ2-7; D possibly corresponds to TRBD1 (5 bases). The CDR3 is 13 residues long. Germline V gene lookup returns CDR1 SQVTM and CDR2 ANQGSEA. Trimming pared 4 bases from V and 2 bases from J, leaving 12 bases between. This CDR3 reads CSVVQDPTYEQYF. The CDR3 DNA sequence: TGCAGCGTTGTACAGGATCCTACCTACGAGCAGTACTTC.

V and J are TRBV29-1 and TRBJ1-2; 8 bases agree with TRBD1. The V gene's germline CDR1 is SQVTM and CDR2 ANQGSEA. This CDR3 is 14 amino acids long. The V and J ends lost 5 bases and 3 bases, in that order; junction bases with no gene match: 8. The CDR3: CSVLPGQGDYGYTF. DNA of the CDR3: TGCAGCGTTCTTCCCGGACAGGGAGACTATGGCTACACCTTC.

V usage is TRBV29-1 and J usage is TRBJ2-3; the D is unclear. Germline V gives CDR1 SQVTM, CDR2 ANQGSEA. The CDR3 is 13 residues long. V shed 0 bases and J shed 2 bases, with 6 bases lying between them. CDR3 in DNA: TGCAGCGTTGAAGATCATCCCACAGATACGCAGTATTTT. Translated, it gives CSVEDHPTDTQYF.

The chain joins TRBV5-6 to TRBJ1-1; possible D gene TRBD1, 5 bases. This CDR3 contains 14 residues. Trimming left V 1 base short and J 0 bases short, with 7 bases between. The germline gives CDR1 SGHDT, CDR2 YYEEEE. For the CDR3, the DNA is TGTGCCAGCAGCTTGATAGGGGTGAACACTGAAGCTTTCTTT. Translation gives CASSLIGVNTEAFF.

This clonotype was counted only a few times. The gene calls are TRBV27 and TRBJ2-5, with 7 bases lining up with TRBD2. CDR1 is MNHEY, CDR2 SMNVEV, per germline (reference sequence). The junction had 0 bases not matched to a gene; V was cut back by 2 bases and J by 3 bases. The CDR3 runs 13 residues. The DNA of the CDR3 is TGTGCCAGCAGTTTACGGGGGGAAGAGACCCAGTACTTC. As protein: CASSLRGEETQYF.

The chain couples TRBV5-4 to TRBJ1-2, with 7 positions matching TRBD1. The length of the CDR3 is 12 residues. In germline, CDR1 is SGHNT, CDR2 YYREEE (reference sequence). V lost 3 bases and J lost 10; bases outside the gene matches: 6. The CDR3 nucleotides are TGTGCCAGCAGCTGGGGACAGACTGTCTACACCTTC. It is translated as CASSWGQTVYTF.

Here the CDR3 DNA reads TGCGCCAGCAGCCCGCATGGGACAGGGGGCTACACTGAAGCTTTCTTT. It codes for CASSPHGTGGYTEAFF. The genes are TRBV5-1 and TRBJ1-1, with 12 bases lining up with TRBD1. The CDR3 length is 16 residues. Per the germline V gene, CDR1 is SGHRS and CDR2 is YFSETQ. The junction had 7 bases not matched to a gene; V was cut back by 4 bases and J by 3 bases.

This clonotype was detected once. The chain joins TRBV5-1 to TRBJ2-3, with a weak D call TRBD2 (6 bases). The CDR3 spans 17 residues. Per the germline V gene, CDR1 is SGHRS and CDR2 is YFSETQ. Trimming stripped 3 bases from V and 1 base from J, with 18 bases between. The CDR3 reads CASSSDLRRGRTDTQYF. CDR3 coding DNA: TGCGCCAGCAGCTCCGACCTCCGGCGGGGACGCACAGATACGCAGTATTTT.

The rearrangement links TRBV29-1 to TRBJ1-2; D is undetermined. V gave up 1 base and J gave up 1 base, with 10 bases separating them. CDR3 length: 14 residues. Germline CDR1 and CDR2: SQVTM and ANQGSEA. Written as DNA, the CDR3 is TGCAGCGTTGAAGGGGGAACAGATAACTATGGCTACACCTTC. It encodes CSVEGGTDNYGYTF.

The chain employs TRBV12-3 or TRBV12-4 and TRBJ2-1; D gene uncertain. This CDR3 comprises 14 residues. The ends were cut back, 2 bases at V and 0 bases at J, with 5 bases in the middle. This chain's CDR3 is CASSLTSSYNEQFF. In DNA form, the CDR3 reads TGTGCCAGCAGTTTAACGTCCTCCTACAATGAGCAGTTCTTC.

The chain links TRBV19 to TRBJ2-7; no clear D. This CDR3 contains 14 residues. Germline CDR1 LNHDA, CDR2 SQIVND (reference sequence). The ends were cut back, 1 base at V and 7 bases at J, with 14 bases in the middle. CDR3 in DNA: TGTGCCAGTAGTATAGTAGGCGGTCAAGGGGAGCAGTACTTC. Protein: CASSIVGGQGEQYF.

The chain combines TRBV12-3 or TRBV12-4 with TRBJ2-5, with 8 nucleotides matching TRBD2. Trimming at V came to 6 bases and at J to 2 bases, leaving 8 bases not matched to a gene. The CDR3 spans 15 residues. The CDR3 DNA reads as TGTGCCAGCAGCCTGGTACTAGCGGCACAAGAGACCCAGTACTTC. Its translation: CASSLVLAAQETQYF.

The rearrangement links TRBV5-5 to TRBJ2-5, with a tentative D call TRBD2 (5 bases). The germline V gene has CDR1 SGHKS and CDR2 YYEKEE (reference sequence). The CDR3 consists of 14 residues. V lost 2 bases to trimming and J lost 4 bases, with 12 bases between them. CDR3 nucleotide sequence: TGTGCCAGCAGCTTACCCGGGAAGCCAGAGACCCAGTACTTC. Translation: CASSLPGKPETQYF.

The CDR3 is CASSFSNQPQHF. Here the CDR3 DNA reads TGTGCCAGCAGTTTTAGCAATCAGCCCCAGCATTTT. The chain is built from TRBV27 and TRBJ1-5, with no clear D. The CDR3 has 12 amino acids. CDR1 is MNHEY and CDR2 is SMNVEV in the germline V gene (reference sequence). V lost 3 bases to trimming and J lost 0 bases, with 0 bases between them.

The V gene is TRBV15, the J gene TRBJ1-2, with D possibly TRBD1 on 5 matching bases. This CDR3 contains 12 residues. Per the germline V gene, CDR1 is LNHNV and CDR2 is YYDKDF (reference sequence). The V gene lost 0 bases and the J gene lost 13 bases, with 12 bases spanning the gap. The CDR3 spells CATSREIGESTF. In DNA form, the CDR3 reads TGTGCCACCAGCAGAGAGATAGGGGAGTCCACCTTC.

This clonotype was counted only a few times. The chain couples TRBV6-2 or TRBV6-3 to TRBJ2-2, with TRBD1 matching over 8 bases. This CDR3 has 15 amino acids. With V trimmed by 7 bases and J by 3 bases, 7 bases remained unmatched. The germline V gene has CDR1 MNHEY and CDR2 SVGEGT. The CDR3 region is CASNVDRAYTGELFF. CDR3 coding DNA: TGTGCCAGCAATGTGGACAGGGCGTACACCGGGGAGCTGTTTTTT.

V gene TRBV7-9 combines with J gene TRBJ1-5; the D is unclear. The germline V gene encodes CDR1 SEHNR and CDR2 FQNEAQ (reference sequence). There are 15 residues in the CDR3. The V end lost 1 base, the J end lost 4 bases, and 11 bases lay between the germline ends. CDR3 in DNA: TGTGCCAGCAGCTTAGGCCCCGGGTCGAATCAGCCCCAGCATTTT. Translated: CASSLGPGSNQPQHF.

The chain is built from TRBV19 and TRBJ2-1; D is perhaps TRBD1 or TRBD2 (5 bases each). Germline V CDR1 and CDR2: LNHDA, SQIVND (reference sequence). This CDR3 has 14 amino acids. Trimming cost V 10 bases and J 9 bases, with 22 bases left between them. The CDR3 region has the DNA TGTGCCACCCTCCGGAGCGGACACTCGGCTGAGCAGTTCTTC. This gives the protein CATLRSGHSAEQFF. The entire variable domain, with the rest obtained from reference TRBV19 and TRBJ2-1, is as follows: DGGITQSPKYLFRKEGQNVTLSCEQNLNHDAMYWYRQDPGQGLRLIYYSQIVNDFQKGDIAEGYSVSREKKESFPLTVTSAQKNPTAFYLCATLRSGHSAEQFFGPGTRLTVL.

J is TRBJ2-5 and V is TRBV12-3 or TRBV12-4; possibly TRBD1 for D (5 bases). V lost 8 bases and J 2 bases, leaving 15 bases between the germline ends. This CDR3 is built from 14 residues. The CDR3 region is CASGQWNVQETQYF. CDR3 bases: TGTGCCAGCGGACAATGGAACGTACAAGAGACCCAGTACTTC.